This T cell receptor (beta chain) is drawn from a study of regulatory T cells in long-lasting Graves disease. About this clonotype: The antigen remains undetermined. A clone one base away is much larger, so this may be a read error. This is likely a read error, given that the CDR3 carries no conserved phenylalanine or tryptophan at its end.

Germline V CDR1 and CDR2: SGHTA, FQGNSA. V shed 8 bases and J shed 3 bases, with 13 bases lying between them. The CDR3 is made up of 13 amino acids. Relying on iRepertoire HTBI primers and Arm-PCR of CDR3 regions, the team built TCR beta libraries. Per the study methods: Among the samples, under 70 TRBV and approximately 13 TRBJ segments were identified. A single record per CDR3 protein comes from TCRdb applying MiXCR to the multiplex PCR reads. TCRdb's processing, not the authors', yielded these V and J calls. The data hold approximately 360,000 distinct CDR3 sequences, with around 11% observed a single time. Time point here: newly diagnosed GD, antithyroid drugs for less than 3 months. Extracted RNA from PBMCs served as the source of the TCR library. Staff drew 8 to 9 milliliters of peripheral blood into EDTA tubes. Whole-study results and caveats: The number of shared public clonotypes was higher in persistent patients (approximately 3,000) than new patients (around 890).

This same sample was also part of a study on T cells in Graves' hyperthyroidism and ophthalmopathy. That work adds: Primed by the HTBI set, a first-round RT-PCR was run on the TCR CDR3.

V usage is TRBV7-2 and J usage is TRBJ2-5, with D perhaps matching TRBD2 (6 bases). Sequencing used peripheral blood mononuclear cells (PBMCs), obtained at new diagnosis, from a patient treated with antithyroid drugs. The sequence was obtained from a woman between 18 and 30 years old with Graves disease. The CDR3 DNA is TGTGCCAGCGGGCGGGGTAGAGAAGAGACCCAGTACTCC. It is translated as CASGRGREETQYS.